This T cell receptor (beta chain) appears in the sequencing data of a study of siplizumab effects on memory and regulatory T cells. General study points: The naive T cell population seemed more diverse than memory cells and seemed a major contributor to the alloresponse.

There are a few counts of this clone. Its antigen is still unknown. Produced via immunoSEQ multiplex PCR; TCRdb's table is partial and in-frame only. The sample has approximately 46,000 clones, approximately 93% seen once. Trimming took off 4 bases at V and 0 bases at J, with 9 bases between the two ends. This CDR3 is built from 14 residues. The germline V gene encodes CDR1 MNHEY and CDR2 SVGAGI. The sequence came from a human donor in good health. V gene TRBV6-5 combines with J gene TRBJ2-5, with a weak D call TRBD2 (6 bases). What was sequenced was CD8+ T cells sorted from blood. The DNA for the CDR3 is TGTGCCAGCAGTTCAACGGGAGACCAAGAGACCCAGTACTTC. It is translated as CASSSTGDQETQYF.